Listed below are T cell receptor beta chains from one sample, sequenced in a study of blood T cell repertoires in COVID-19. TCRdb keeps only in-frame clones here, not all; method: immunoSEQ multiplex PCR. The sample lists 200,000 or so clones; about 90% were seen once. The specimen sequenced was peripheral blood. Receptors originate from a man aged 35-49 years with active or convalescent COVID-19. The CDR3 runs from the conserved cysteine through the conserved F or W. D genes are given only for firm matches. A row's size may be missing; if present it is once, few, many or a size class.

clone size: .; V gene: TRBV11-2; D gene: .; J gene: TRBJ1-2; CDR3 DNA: TGTGCCAGCAGCTCACCTTACAGGGATGGCTACACCTTC; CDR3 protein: CASSSPYRDGYTF
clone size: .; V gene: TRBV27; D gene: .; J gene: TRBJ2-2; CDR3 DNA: TGTGCCAGCAGGCTAGCGCGGAACACCGGGGAGCTGTTTTTT; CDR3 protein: CASRLARNTGELFF
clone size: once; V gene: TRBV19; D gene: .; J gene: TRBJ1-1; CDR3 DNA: TGTGCCACCCAGGGTGGCACTGAAGCTTTCTTT; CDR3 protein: CATQGGTEAFF
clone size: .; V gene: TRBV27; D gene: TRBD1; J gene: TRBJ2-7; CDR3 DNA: TGTGCCAGCAGTTCCCAGGGACAGGGGGCCCCCTACGAGCAGTACTTC; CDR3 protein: CASSSQGQGAPYEQYF
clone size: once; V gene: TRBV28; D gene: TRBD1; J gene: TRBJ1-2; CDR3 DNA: TGTGCCAGCAGCCCGGGACAGTTTTATGGCTACACCTTC; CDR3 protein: CASSPGQFYGYTF
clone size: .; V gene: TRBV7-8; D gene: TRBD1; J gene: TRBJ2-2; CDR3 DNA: TGTGCCAGTAAGATGCAGGGGGCAGGGACCGGGGAGCTGTTTTTT; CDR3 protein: CASKMQGAGTGELFF
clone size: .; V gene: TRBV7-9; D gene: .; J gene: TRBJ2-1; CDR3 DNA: TGTGCCAGCAGCGAAGGGGCAGTATCAAACAATGAGCAGTTCTTC; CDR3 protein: CASSEGAVSNNEQFF
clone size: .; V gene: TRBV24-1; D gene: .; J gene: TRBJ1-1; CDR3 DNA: TGTGCCACCAGTGACCTGACAGGAGTGGCTTTCTTT; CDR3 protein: CATSDLTGVAFF
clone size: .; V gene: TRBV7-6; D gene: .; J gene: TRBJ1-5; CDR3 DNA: TGTGCCAGCAGCTTGGGACTAAATCAGCCCCAGCATTTT; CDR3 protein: CASSLGLNQPQHF
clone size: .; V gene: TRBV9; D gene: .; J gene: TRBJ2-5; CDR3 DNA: TGTGCCAGCAGCTCGCGATTACAAGAGACCCAGTACTTC; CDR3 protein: CASSSRLQETQYF
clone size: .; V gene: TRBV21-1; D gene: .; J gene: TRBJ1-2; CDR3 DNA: TGTGCCAGCAGCAAAGTAACAGATGACAACTATGGCTACACCTTC; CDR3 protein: CASSKVTDDNYGYTF
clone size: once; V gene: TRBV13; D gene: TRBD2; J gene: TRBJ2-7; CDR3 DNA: TGTGCCAGCAGCTTAGATAGCGGGAGAAGCGAGCAGTACTTC; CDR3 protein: CASSLDSGRSEQYF
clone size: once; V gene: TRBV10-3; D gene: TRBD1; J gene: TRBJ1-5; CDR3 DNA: TGTGCCATCTCCGCAGGGGGTGGAGGTCAGCCCCAGCATTTT; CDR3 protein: CAISAGGGGQPQHF
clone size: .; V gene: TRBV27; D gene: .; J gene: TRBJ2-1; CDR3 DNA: TGTGCCAGCAGTGGCAGCCCCGGGTACAATGAGCAGTTCTTC; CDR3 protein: CASSGSPGYNEQFF
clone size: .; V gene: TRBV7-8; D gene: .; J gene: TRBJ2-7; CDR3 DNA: TGTGCCAGCAGCTTAGGTACTCCCGCCTACGAGCAGTACTTC; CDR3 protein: CASSLGTPAYEQYF
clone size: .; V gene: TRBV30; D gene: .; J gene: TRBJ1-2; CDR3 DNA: TGTGCCTGGAGTGTCGGGGGGCACGCAGAAGGCTACACCTTC; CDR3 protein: CAWSVGGHAEGYTF
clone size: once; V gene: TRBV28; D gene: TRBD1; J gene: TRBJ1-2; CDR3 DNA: TGTGCCAGCAGCCGACGGGACAGGGTGGGCGGCTACACCTTC; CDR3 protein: CASSRRDRVGGYTF
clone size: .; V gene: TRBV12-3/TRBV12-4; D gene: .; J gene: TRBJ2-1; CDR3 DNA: TGTGCCAGCAGTTTCTCCAAGGGGTTGAGAAAATTCTTC; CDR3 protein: CASSFSKGLRKFF
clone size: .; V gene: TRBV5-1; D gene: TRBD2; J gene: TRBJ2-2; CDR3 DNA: TGCGCCAGCAGCGGAGGACTAGCGGGGACCGGGGAGCTGTTTTTT; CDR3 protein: CASSGGLAGTGELFF
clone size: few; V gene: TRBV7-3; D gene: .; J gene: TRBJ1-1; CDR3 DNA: TGTGCCAGCAGCTTAAGCGGGGGTGGGACCACTGAAGCTTTCTTT; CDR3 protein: CASSLSGGGTTEAFF
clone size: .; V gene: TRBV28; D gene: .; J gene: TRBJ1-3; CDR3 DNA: TGTGCCAGCAGTTCTACAGGGAGCTCTGGAAACACCATATATTTT; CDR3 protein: CASSSTGSSGNTIYF
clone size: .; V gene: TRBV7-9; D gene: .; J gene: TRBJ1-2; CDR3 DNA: TGTGCCAGCAGCTCAAGCGACAGGTACTATGGCTACACCTTC; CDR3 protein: CASSSSDRYYGYTF
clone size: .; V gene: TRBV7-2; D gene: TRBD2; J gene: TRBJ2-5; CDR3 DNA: TGTGCCAGCAGCTCGGTCTGGGAGGGCGATGAGACCCAGTACTTC; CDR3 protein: CASSSVWEGDETQYF
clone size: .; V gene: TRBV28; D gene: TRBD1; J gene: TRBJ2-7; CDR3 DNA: TGTGCCAGCAGTCAGCCCCGGGACAGTCTTACCTACGAGCAGTACTTC; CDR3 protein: CASSQPRDSLTYEQYF
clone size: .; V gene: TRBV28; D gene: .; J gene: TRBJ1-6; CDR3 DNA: TGTGCCAGCACTGGACTGTCTTTTTTGGTCTCCCTTGGAGAACCCCTCCACTTT; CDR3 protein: CASTGLSFLVSLGEPLHF
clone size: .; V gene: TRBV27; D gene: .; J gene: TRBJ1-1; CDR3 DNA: TGTGCCAGCAGTTGGTCGATAGGGACTATGAACACTGAAGCTTTCTTT; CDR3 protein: CASSWSIGTMNTEAFF
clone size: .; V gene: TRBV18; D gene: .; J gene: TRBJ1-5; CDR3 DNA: TGTGCCAGCTCACCATTGGCTTACGGCAATCAGCCCCAGCATTTT; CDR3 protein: CASSPLAYGNQPQHF
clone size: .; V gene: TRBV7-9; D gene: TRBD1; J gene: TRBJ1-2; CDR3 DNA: TGTGCCAGCAGCTTAGAGTTCGACAGGGGGAATGGCTACACCTTC; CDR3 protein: CASSLEFDRGNGYTF